The 32 T cell receptor beta chains below all came from one sample that was sequenced in a study of T cell responses to AZD1222 COVID-19 vaccine. Clones were read by immunoSEQ multiplex PCR, and TCRdb kept only the in-frame ones, dropping some. Of 120,000 to 150,000 clones listed, approximately 93% were seen once; the top ten hold more than 0.85%. The starting material was peripheral blood, obtained on day 0 of MenACWY control vaccination. These receptors were obtained from an adult in good health.

V is TRBV5-4 and J is TRBJ1-1; 7 bases agree with TRBD1. Germline V gene lookup returns CDR1 SGHNT and CDR2 YYREEE (reference sequence). J gave up 6 bases and V 3 bases, and 5 bases lay outside the gene matches. This CDR3 contains 13 residues. CDR3 nucleotide sequence: TGTGCCAGCAGCTCCTACAGGGGAGCTGAAGCTTTCTTT. It yields the protein CASSSYRGAEAFF. The full variable domain, its missing parts supplied by reference TRBV5-4 and TRBJ1-1, is ETGVTQSPTHLIKTRGQQVTLRCSSQSGHNTVSWYQQALGQGPQFIFQYYREEENGRGNFPPRFSGLQFPNYSSELNVNALELDDSALYLCASSSYRGAEAFFGQGTRLTVV.

The V and J genes are TRBV6-2 or TRBV6-3 and TRBJ2-1; D uncertain. V lost 0 bases to trimming and J lost 4 bases, with 10 bases between them. Per the germline V gene, CDR1 is MNHEY and CDR2 is SVGEGT. This CDR3 is 15 amino acids long. The CDR3 DNA reads TGTGCCAGCAGTTACTCGTTGCTCCCTTACAATGAGCAGTTCTTC. This gives the protein CASSYSLLPYNEQFF.

This clone was seen more than once but under ten times. V usage is TRBV4-2 and J usage is TRBJ2-1, with 10 bases aligning to TRBD2. Germline CDR1 is LGHNA and CDR2 is YNFKEQ. Germline trimming cut 0 bases from V and 2 bases from J; bases unmatched to any gene: 4. The CDR3 spans 17 residues. In DNA form, the CDR3 reads TGTGCCAGCAGCCAAGATCACACTAGCGGGGCCTACAATGAGCAGTTCTTC. It is translated as CASSQDHTSGAYNEQFF.

This clone was recorded only once. At one end, the junction sequence differs from germline, possibly due to a read error. The chain joins TRBV7-3 to TRBJ1-1; no clear D gene. The CDR3 is made up of 15 amino acids. Germline loops: CDR1 SGHTA, CDR2 FQGTGA. The CDR3 DNA is TGTGCCAGCAACTTAGATCGGGAGATGAACACTGAAGCTTTCTTT. Encoded protein: CASNLDREMNTEAFF.

The chain links TRBV9 to TRBJ1-2; maybe TRBD1 (5 bases). This CDR3 has 15 residues. Germline V lookup: CDR1 SGDLS, CDR2 YYNGEE. V was pared by 4 bases and J by 8 bases, with 21 bases between. The CDR3 DNA is TGTGCCAGCAGCCTACCTGGGGACGGACAACGCGGCTACACCTTC. Residues: CASSLPGDGQRGYTF.

J is TRBJ1-2 and V is TRBV2; D is uncertain. CDR3 length equals 11 residues. The germline CDR1 and CDR2 sequences are SNHLY and FYNNEI. V was shortened by 4 bases and J by 7 bases, with 7 bases between the two germline ends. This CDR3 reads CASSARFGYTF. The DNA of the CDR3 is TGTGCCAGCAGTGCCCGCTTTGGCTACACCTTC.

The J gene is TRBJ2-1, the V gene TRBV14, with 9 nucleotides matching TRBD2. The CDR3 runs to 16 residues. Trimming at V came to 3 bases and at J to 7 bases, leaving 10 bases not matched to a gene. In germline, CDR1 is SGHDN, CDR2 FVKESK. The chain's CDR3 is CASSHPGTSQRNEQFF. The CDR3 DNA is TGTGCCAGCAGCCACCCCGGGACTAGCCAACGAAATGAGCAGTTCTTC.

The chain combines TRBV25-1 with TRBJ1-2; 7 nucleotides align to TRBD1. The length of the CDR3 is 14 residues. CDR1 is MGHDK and CDR2 is SYGVNS in the germline V gene. The trim removed 6 bases at V and 2 bases at J, leaving 6 bases unmatched. The CDR3 loop reads CASSRQGRNYGYTF. The CDR3, as DNA: TGTGCCAGCAGCCGACAGGGTCGCAACTATGGCTACACCTTC.

V is TRBV12-3 or TRBV12-4 and J is TRBJ1-4; the D is unclear. The CDR3 consists of 13 residues. Trimming cost V 6 bases and J 7 bases, with 12 bases left between them. This chain's CDR3 is CASSPRGREKLFF. In nucleotides, the CDR3 is TGTGCCAGCAGCCCACGAGGGCGTGAAAAACTGTTTTTT.

This clone was detected a few times. The rearrangement uses TRBV5-1 and TRBJ1-1, with TRBD1 identical over 7 bases. This CDR3 has 14 residues. The V gene end was trimmed by 6 bases and the J gene end by 1 base; junction bases not matched to a gene: 6. The germline gives CDR1 SGHRS, CDR2 YFSETQ. The CDR3 coding sequence is TGCGCCAGCAAAATCGGGACAGAGAACACTGAAGCTTTCTTT. This codes for CASKIGTENTEAFF.

The chain combines TRBV6-1 with TRBJ1-2; 7 bases line up with TRBD1. The V gene's germline CDR1 is MNHNS and CDR2 SASEGT. The CDR3 is 15 amino acids. Losses at the gene ends were 2 bases for V and 9 bases for J; bases not matched to a gene: 12. CDR3 coding DNA: TGTGCCAGCAGTGAATCCCCACAGGGGATCAAAAGCTACACCTTC. Its translation: CASSESPQGIKSYTF.

This chain uses TRBV5-1 with TRBJ1-2, with a possible D match to TRBD1 (5 bases). This CDR3 is 13 amino acids long. The V gene's germline CDR1 is SGHRS and CDR2 YFSETQ. V lost 7 bases, J lost 4 bases, and 14 bases lay in between. The CDR3 region has the DNA TGCGCCAGCGGCCGGGGCGGGCGCTATGGCTACACCTTC. Translated, it gives CASGRGGRYGYTF.

The CDR3 DNA sequence: TGTGCCAGCAGCTACAATGAGCAGTTCTTC. Its translation is CASSYNEQFF. V is TRBV7-9 and J is TRBJ2-1; unclear D gene. This CDR3 has 10 amino acids. Deletions cut 4 bases from V and 5 bases from J, with 0 bases between. Germline V gene data show CDR1 as SEHNR and CDR2 as FQNEAQ (reference sequence).

The chain joins TRBV9 to TRBJ1-1; 7 bases fit TRBD1. V lost 0 bases to trimming and J lost 0 bases; unmatched junction nucleotides: 8. The CDR3 loop spans 17 amino acids. CDR1 and CDR2 (germline): SGDLS, YYNGEE. CDR3 bases: TGTGCCAGCAGCGTAGCCCCGGGACAGCAAATGAACACTGAAGCTTTCTTT. It translates to CASSVAPGQQMNTEAFF.

The V and J genes are TRBV3-1 (or the pseudogene TRBV3-2) and TRBJ1-1; possible D gene TRBD1, 6 bases. The CDR3 is 15 residues long. V was shortened by 7 bases and J by 9 bases, with 24 bases between the two germline ends. Germline CDR1 LGHDT, CDR2 YNNKEL (reference sequence). CDR3 region: CASNHRGWGGRKAFF. The CDR3 DNA sequence: TGTGCCAGCAACCACCGGGGTTGGGGGGGGCGAAAAGCTTTCTTT.

The chain employs TRBV3-1 (or the pseudogene TRBV3-2) and TRBJ1-2; D is unclear. Germline CDR1 reads LGHDT; CDR2 reads YNNKEL (reference sequence). V was pared by 2 bases and J by 8 bases, with 15 bases between. CDR3 length: 14 amino acids. CDR3 in amino acids: CASSQSGGAWGYTF. CDR3 coding DNA: TGTGCCAGCAGCCAAAGTGGCGGCGCGTGGGGCTACACCTTC.

The V and J genes are TRBV7-2 and TRBJ1-2; 11 positions agree with TRBD1. CDR1 SGHTA and CDR2 FQGNSA come from the germline V gene. The V and J ends lost 3 bases and 5 bases, in that order; junction bases with no gene match: 11. CDR3 length equals 17 residues. CDR3 coding DNA: TGTGCCAGCAGCTTTGGCGGACAGGGGGCGGTTACTTATGGCTACACCTTC. Protein: CASSFGGQGAVTYGYTF. The full variable domain, completed using reference TRBV7-2 and TRBJ1-2, is GAGVSQSPSNKVTEKGKDVELRCDPISGHTALYWYRQSLGQGLEFLIYFQGNSAPDKSGLPSDRFSAERTGGSVSTLTIQRTQQEDSAVYLCASSFGGQGAVTYGYTFGSGTRLTVV.

This chain links TRBV7-3 with TRBJ2-3, with 9 bases matching TRBD2. The CDR3 contains 13 residues. Looked up from germline, CDR1 is SGHTA and CDR2 is FQGTGA. J was trimmed by 7 bases and V by 6 bases; bases with no gene match: 5. The CDR3 DNA reads TGTGCCAGCAGTTCTAGCGGGAAGCATACGCAGTATTTT. Its protein is CASSSSGKHTQYF.

V is TRBV15 and J is TRBJ2-7, with unresolved D. The V end was cut by 1 base, the J end by 2 bases, with 9 bases between. Germline values: CDR1 LNHNV, CDR2 YYDKDF (reference sequence). The CDR3 totals 14 residues. DNA of the CDR3: TGTGCCACCAGCAGAGGTGGTACAACCTACGAGCAGTACTTC. This gives the protein CATSRGGTTYEQYF.

The V gene is TRBV12-5, the J gene TRBJ2-5; the match to TRBD2 covers 8 bases. The germline V gene encodes CDR1 LGHNT and CDR2 FRNRAP. The CDR3 has 15 amino acids. The J segment lost 3 bases and the V segment lost 1 base, leaving 4 bases of the junction unmatched. The CDR3 bases are TGTGCTAGTGGTTTGGCCCGGGGGGGGGAAGAGACCCAGTACTTC. As protein: CASGLARGGEETQYF.

This CDR3 is CATSSDETQYF. Written as DNA, the CDR3 is TGTGCCACCAGCTCGGATGAGACCCAGTACTTC. This chain links TRBV15 with TRBJ2-5; D gene ambiguous. This CDR3 is 11 amino acids long. With 5 bases removed from V and 5 bases from J, the gap between germline ends came to 6 bases. Germline V gene sequence: CDR1 LNHNV, CDR2 YYDKDF (reference sequence).

The chain links TRBV7-2 to TRBJ2-6; D unresolved. V shed 6 bases and J shed 4 bases, with 10 bases lying between them. Germline CDR1 SGHTA, CDR2 FQGNSA. CDR3 length equals 14 residues. Written as DNA, the CDR3 is TGTGCCAGCAGTTCCCAGTCCGGGGCCAACGTCCTGACTTTC. Translated, it gives CASSSQSGANVLTF.

This chain uses TRBV2 with TRBJ1-6, with a weak D call TRBD1 (6 bases). Germline assignment: CDR1 SNHLY and CDR2 FYNNEI. The CDR3 totals 17 residues. The V gene lost 7 bases and the J gene lost 6 bases, with 22 bases spanning the gap. CDR3 nucleotide sequence: TGTGCCAGCACCCTACGAGGGGGGAACGGGTTTAATTCACCCCTCCACTTT. This encodes CASTLRGGNGFNSPLHF.

The chain carries TRBV28 and TRBJ1-2; D is unclear. The germline V and J ends were trimmed by 2 bases and 6 bases, with 10 bases remaining between them. Germline V lookup: CDR1 MDHEN, CDR2 SYDVKM. The CDR3 has 13 amino acids. The CDR3 is CASSLIGFNGYTF. CDR3 sequence (DNA): TGTGCCAGCAGTTTAATAGGGTTTAATGGCTACACCTTC.

J is TRBJ2-2 and V is TRBV24-1, with 8 bases aligning to TRBD1. V shed 2 bases, J shed 2 bases, and the junction held 3 bases outside the gene matches. Germline V CDR1 and CDR2: KGHDR, SFDVKD. This CDR3 region has 16 residues. CDR3 sequence reads: CATSDSGTGNTGELFF. CDR3 DNA sequence: TGTGCCACCAGTGATTCCGGGACAGGCAACACCGGGGAGCTGTTTTTT.

J is TRBJ2-1 and V is TRBV7-2; TRBD1 matches 9 bases. This CDR3 contains 16 residues. With 1 base clipped from V and 3 bases from J, the junction kept 4 bases outside the gene matches. Germline V gene data show CDR1 as SGHTA and CDR2 as FQGNSA. The CDR3 bases are TGTGCCAGCAGCTTAGTGGCGACAGGGGGCTACAATGAGCAGTTCTTC. Translated: CASSLVATGGYNEQFF.

The chain carries TRBV5-5 and TRBJ1-5, with TRBD1 identical over 7 bases. The CDR3 contains 16 residues. Looked up from germline, CDR1 is SGHKS and CDR2 is YYEKEE (reference sequence). V was pared by 5 bases and J by 1 base, with 9 bases of the junction left unmatched. In DNA, the CDR3 is TGTGCCAGCAGTCCGACAGGGATGAGCAGCAATCAGCCCCAGCATTTT. Its protein product is CASSPTGMSSNQPQHF.

The chain links TRBV6-2 or TRBV6-3 to TRBJ2-3; 8 nucleotides agree with TRBD1. The junction had 6 bases not matched to a gene; V was cut back by 3 bases and J by 1 base. Germline V gene data show CDR1 as MNHEY and CDR2 as SVGEGT. The CDR3 is made up of 16 amino acids. The CDR3 loop reads CASSYRTGKRTDTQYF. The CDR3, as DNA: TGTGCCAGCAGTTATCGGACAGGGAAACGCACAGATACGCAGTATTTT.

The CDR3 spells CASSIFQNYGYTF. For the CDR3, the DNA is TGTGCCAGTAGTATTTTTCAGAACTATGGCTACACCTTC. The chain is built from TRBV19 and TRBJ1-2; D unclear. The CDR3 has 13 residues. V was clipped by 3 bases and J by 2 bases, with 7 bases between them. Germline V gene lookup returns CDR1 LNHDA and CDR2 SQIVND (reference sequence). Combining the CDR3 with reference TRBV19 and TRBJ1-2 gives the whole variable domain DGGITQSPKYLFRKEGQNVTLSCEQNLNHDAMYWYRQDPGQGLRLIYYSQIVNDFQKGDIAEGYSVSREKKESFPLTVTSAQKNPTAFYLCASSIFQNYGYTFGSGTRLTVV.

The rearrangement uses TRBV2 and TRBJ1-4; no definite D call. CDR3 length equals 14 residues. Germline assignment: CDR1 SNHLY and CDR2 FYNNEI. V lost 4 bases, J lost 6 bases, and 12 bases lay in between. CDR3 residues: CASSGVGAYEKLFF. The CDR3 DNA reads TGTGCCAGCAGTGGGGTGGGAGCGTATGAAAAACTGTTTTTT.

This chain connects TRBV2 to TRBJ2-1; D may be TRBD1 (6 bases). This CDR3 spans 14 amino acids. The germline V and J ends were trimmed by 4 bases and 1 base, with 8 bases remaining between them. Germline V CDR1 and CDR2: SNHLY, FYNNEI. The CDR3 coding sequence is TGTGCCAGCAGTGGGCAGGGGTCCTACAATGAGCAGTTCTTC. It codes for CASSGQGSYNEQFF.

Only one count was recorded for this clone. The chain couples TRBV5-4 to TRBJ1-4; no firm D call. Trimming cost V 4 bases and J 4 bases, with 14 bases left between them. CDR1 SGHNT and CDR2 YYREEE come from the germline V gene (reference sequence). CDR3 length: 15 residues. For the CDR3, the DNA is TGTGCCAGCAGCCCGGGTGGTATCCTTAATGAAAAACTGTTTTTT. Translation gives CASSPGGILNEKLFF.